This is a list of T cell receptor beta chains from one sample in a study of neurological immune-mediated disorders. TCRdb independently ran MiXCR on the 5' RACE reads; one entry per CDR3 protein. In the table there are some 60,000 distinct CDR3 sequences, less than 2.5% of which are singletons. Sample: PBMCs. These receptors were collected from a man in his fifties or sixties with multiple sclerosis. Both conserved end residues are trimmed from each CDR3.

j_gene,v_gene,CDR3aa
TRBJ2-7,TRBV2,ASSGFSAGVFHEQY
TRBJ2-5,TRBV3-1,ASSPQPRLAGETQY
TRBJ2-2,TRBV12-3/TRBV12-4,ASSLALRLAAGELF
TRBJ1-2,TRBV6-5,ASSYGDTSYGYT
TRBJ2-5,TRBV12-3/TRBV12-4,ASSQSRETQY
TRBJ1-5,TRBV12-3/TRBV12-4,ASSIHEGTDQPQH
TRBJ2-7,TRBV20-1,SAIQGAQGEQY
TRBJ2-3,TRBV3-1,ASKKSGGQDTQY
TRBJ2-4,TRBV4-1,ASSQEDRYKNIQY
TRBJ2-2,TRBV12-3/TRBV12-4,ASSWAGGVNTGELF
TRBJ1-1,TRBV20-1,SASVTGWNTEAF
TRBJ2-7,TRBV20-1,SARTATSGTYEQY
TRBJ2-1,TRBV5-1,ASRTDLTQGQRQF
TRBJ1-2,TRBV5-1,ASSFTGQGADGYT
TRBJ2-5,TRBV12-3/TRBV12-4,ASSQTGKETQY
TRBJ2-2,TRBV15,ASRWGENTGELF
TRBJ1-1,TRBV5-1,ASTPQQGATEAF
TRBJ1-6,TRBV5-1,ASSPDGQVNSPLH
TRBJ1-4,TRBV7-2,ASSPGTGYNEKLF
TRBJ2-5,TRBV7-7,ASSPADRAETQY
TRBJ2-3,TRBV5-1,ASRPPGRSTDTQY
TRBJ2-1,TRBV15,ATSRGNGAGSGDEQF
TRBJ2-6,TRBV3-1,ASSNGQLFSGANVLT
TRBJ2-3,TRBV10-3,AIRGQAVADTQY
TRBJ2-1,TRBV10-3,AISQDRGQSEQF
TRBJ2-1,TRBV7-6,ASTSGGRNEQF
TRBJ2-1,TRBV6-2/TRBV6-3,ASSYQAGDNEQF
TRBJ1-5,TRBV5-1,ASSFDRNQPQH
TRBJ2-5,TRBV2,ASSEGYGQETQY
TRBJ2-1,TRBV5-1,ASSFRQGEQF
TRBJ2-5,TRBV7-2,ASSPLLETQY
TRBJ1-1,TRBV20-1,SAPRPGLNTEAF
TRBJ2-3,TRBV10-2,ASRTSGGAADTQY
TRBJ1-2,TRBV5-1,ASSSGTGGVYGYT
TRBJ2-7,TRBV19,ASSARDRVAEQY
TRBJ2-3,TRBV6-6,ASRTRGGSDTQY
TRBJ2-3,TRBV4-2,ASSHQSGGTDTQY
TRBJ2-3,TRBV7-8,ASTPPGRDTDTQY
TRBJ2-5,TRBV5-1,ASSLSTGQETQY
TRBJ2-7,TRBV27,ASSSPPAYEQY
TRBJ1-6,TRBV5-1,ASTPTDYNSPLH
TRBJ2-7,TRBV29-1,SVWDRGYEQY
TRBJ2-1,TRBV7-9,ASSLVQYNEQF